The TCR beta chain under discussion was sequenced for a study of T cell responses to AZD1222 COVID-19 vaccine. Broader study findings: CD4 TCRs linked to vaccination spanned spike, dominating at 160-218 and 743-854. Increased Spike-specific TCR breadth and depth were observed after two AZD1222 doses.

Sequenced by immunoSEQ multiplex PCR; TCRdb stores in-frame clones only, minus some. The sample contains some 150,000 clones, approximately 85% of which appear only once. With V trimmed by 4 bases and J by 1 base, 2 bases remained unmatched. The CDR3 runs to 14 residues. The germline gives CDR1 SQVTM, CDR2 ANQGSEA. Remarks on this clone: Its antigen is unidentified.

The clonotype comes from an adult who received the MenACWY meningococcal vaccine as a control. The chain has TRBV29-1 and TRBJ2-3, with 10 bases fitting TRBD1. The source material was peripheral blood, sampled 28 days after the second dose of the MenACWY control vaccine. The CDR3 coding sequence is TGCAGCGTTGGACAGGGGGCAGGCACAGATACGCAGTATTTT. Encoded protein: CSVGQGAGTDTQYF.